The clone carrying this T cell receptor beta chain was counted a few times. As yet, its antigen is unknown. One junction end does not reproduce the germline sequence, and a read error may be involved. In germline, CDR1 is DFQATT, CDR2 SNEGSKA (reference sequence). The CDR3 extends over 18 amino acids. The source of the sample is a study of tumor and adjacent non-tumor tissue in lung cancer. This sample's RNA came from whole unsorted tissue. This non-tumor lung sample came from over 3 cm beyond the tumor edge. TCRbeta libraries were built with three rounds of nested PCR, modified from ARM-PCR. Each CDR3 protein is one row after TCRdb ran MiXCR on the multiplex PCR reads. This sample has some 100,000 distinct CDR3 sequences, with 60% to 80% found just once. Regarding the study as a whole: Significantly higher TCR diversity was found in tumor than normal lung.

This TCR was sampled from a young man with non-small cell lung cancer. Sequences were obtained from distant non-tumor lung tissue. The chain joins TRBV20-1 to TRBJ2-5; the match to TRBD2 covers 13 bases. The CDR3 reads CNADGLAGDTTRQETQYF. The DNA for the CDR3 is TGCAATGCTGACGGACTAGCGGGGGATACTACCCGCCAAGAGACCCAGTACTTC.